A single T cell receptor (beta chain) is shown here with its context. This clone's antigen is unknown. The input lacks base qualities; no much larger clone sits a single base away. The High Capacity cDNA Reverse Transcription Kit was used to reverse transcribe all of the isolated RNA, meaning that expressed TCRB transcripts were what got sequenced. Deep immunoSEQ sequencing was performed on naive, central memory and regulatory T cell samples, with an average of roughly 3.5 million total reads per sample. Sorted cells were lysed in RLT buffer and RNA was extracted with DNase-treated RNeasy Micro or Mini kits, depending on cell number. Each cell subset was processed separately to prevent cross-contamination, with patient and healthy donor samples processed together. Using the immunoSEQ multiplex PCR, TCRB sequences were amplified from cDNA into 87-bp fragments spanning the CDR3 region. Sequencing of the amplicons was done on the Illumina HiSeq platform. Concerning the study's data processing: Synthetic template baselines were used to correct PCR bias computationally, reads within Hamming distance 2 were collapsed, and singletons that could not be merged were discarded. Reads were aligned against IMGT to assign V, D and J genes, CDR3 length and insertions or deletions at six rearrangement sites. Within each subset, clonotype counts were normalized to sorted cell number, and only after that were true diversity and Gini coefficients computed with the tcR R package. The overlap coefficient, calculated on TCRB nucleotide sequences, was used to measure repertoire sharing. Out-of-frame TCRB sequences from naive cells were analyzed as a proxy for the pre-selection repertoire. TCRdb carries this immuneACCESS record with in-frame sequences only. Its versions omit some clonotypes, under half of them owing to an unresolved V gene in the studies checked, with the rest unexplained. V and J calls and clone size are given by that table; D and trimming were obtained from the DNA. The sample includes hundreds of thousands of clones, with about 14% observed a single time. The top ten hold 0.03% to 0.045% of the sample.

This sample is drawn from a study of beta chain features in type 1 diabetes (dated 2018 in TCRdb). At the level of the whole study: No differences in mean age, gender distribution, total cell number or subset yield were found between patients and healthy donors. In the study, recently diagnosed type 1 diabetes patients and matched healthy donors were compared on the TCRB repertoires of their sorted circulating CD4+ T cell subsets. Regulatory and stem cell-like memory subsets were obtained from only 8 patients and roughly 8 healthy donors, while naive and central memory subsets were obtained from all 30 or so donors. A total of roughly 99 million sorted cells were examined across all samples, and the number of cells per subset was strongly correlated with RNA yield.

Paper-wide results and their limitations: PCR might favor shorter templates, but patient and control samples were amplified and corrected together, so any skew would affect both groups equally. In all four CD4+ subsets, TCRB CDR3 length was moderately but significantly shorter in type 1 diabetes patients. At VDJ recombination sites, type 1 diabetes patients had fewer insertions and more deleted nucleotides, which implies abnormalities in thymic rearrangement. Because cDNA was sequenced instead of genomic DNA, activated cells with high expression could be over-represented, although the groups did not differ in activation or CD3 levels. Naive, central memory and regulatory TCRB repertoires appeared more similar among patients than among healthy donors. Only small numbers of individuals were included in the HLA sub-analyses, which left unresolved whether HLA type had any influence on TCRB rearrangement.

From each donor, a single peripheral blood sample of 90 to 150 mL on average was drawn into heparinised tubes. Using a panel that included CD45RO, CCR7, CD25, CD127, CD95 and CD27, naive, central memory, regulatory and stem cell-like memory CD4+ T cells were sorted on a BD FACSAria II. Every sorted population had a purity above 98%. PBMCs were isolated immediately by Lymphoprep density gradient centrifugation and stained directly without culture. So that batch effects would be minimized, each experiment stained and sorted samples in pairs, pairing one healthy donor with one patient. CDR1 and CDR2, looked up from the germline V gene, are SGHTA and FQGNSA. V loses 1 base of germline sequence and J loses 9 bases, and the interval between the two ends is 16 bases. The CDR3 goes from the cysteine to the phenylalanine over 16 residues. Of the read, only the CDR3 DNA is kept; its 48 bases are in frame from base 1.

Sequenced sample: naive CD4+ T cells from blood. What the cell subset or site label conveys for this sample: true naive CD4+ T cells. The source is a man aged 18 to 30 with type 1 diabetes. The chain uses TRBV7-2 and TRBJ1-6; a weak D assignment points to TRBD1 (5 bases agree). Read as DNA, the sequence is TGTGCCAGCAGCTTAGTTCTGGGGACTGGGAGTTCACCCCTCCACTTT. Translated, it gives CASSLVLGTGSSPLHF.